A single sample is the source of the 3 T cell receptor beta chains below, sequenced in a study of OX40 agonist ivuxolimab in advanced cancers. Library prep was done by the immunoSEQ multiplex PCR assay. In its TCRdb copy, this immuneACCESS table keeps in-frame sequences only and misses some clones. Where compared with another copy, unresolved V genes explain less than half of these, and the others have no known cause. The sample includes more than 75,000 clones, with about 85% observed a single time. The ten top clones hold roughly 1.1% of the sample. This sample comprised CD4+ or CD8+ T cells sorted from blood, obtained in a trial of the OX40 agonist ivuxolimab. Receptor source: an adult with an advanced solid tumor such as melanoma, head and neck, liver or kidney cancer.

In this sample, this clone turned up a few times. The chain is built from TRBV28 and TRBJ2-4; tentative D call: TRBD1 (5 bases). The CDR3 length is 13 residues. The ends were cut back, 6 bases at V and 2 bases at J, with 8 bases in the middle. The germline CDR1 and CDR2 sequences are MDHEN and SYDVKM. The CDR3 DNA sequence: TGTGCCAGCAGCGACAGCCCCAAAAACATTCAGTACTTC. It encodes CASSDSPKNIQYF.

The chain is built from TRBV29-1 and TRBJ1-1; D possibly corresponds to TRBD1 (5 bases). Looked up from germline, CDR1 is SQVTM and CDR2 is ANQGSEA. Trimming removed 3 bases at V and 2 bases at J, with 10 bases between. The CDR3 sequence is 13 residues long. CDR3 protein: CSVDFRENTEAFF. Here the CDR3 DNA reads TGCAGCGTTGATTTCAGGGAAAACACTGAAGCTTTCTTT.

This clone has only one observation. The CDR3 DNA is TGTGCCAGCAGGGATGACAGAGTCTATGGCTACACCTTC. It specifies CASRDDRVYGYTF. The chain joins TRBV25-1 to TRBJ1-2, with D perhaps TRBD1 (5 bases). V was shortened by 6 bases and J by 4 bases, with 12 bases between the two germline ends. Germline CDR1 is MGHDK and CDR2 is SYGVNS. The CDR3 is 13 amino acids.